The T cell receptor beta chain under discussion was sequenced for a study of blood T cell repertoires in COVID-19 (dated by TCRdb to the early 2020s). Broadly, across the study: Samples from collaborators originated in the United States, Italy and Spain and spanned both the acute and convalescent phases of COVID-19. Samples were obtained from the ongoing ImmuneRACE study (first 160 participants) and from roughly 1,300 subjects provided by 6 global collaborators. HLA class I and class II types, where available, came from metadata supplied by the sample provider rather than from assay-based typing. Deeply sampled blood TCRbeta repertoires from subjects exposed to, actively infected with, or recovered from COVID-19 were included in the dataset. A freely available public database, intended as a resource for researchers studying the immune response to SARS-CoV-2, is where the repertoires were released. Nearly every sample came with metadata listing a de-identified subject ID, COVID-19 status, age in years and sex. The prospective study material was composed of cDNA or gDNA derived from T cells, B-cell-depleted T cells, or PBMCs. Findings and caveats that apply to the study as a whole: The quantity of clinical and demographic metadata differed by source and by participant and was supplied without curation.

V is shortened by 2 bases, J by 2 bases, and the region joining them spans 3 bases. CDR1 and CDR2 are drawn from the germline V gene: MDHEN, SYDVKM. There are 12 amino acids in the CDR3, from cysteine to phenylalanine inclusive. Of all the DNA, just the CDR3 is kept, 36 bases in frame from base 1. In Seattle, one collaborating source enrolled patients while the infection was active and tracked those patients longitudinally over the course of disease. The collaborating institutions used their own protocols to collect whole blood in K2EDTA tubes. For TCRbeta analysis, collaborators shipped samples in one of three forms: frozen whole blood, isolated PBMCs, or DNA extracted from either of those sample types. Regarding this clone: Its antigen remains undetermined. There are no base qualities to consult, and no much larger clone falls within one base. In the same sample, other DNA sequences code for this CDR3.

The immunoSEQ Assay, a bias-controlled multiplex PCR, was used to amplify TCRbeta CDR3 regions from genomic DNA. Per the source publication's procedure: The number of nucleated cells in each sample was estimated by amplification of reference gene primers within the assay. To quantify the absolute abundance of each unique TCRbeta CDR3 rearrangement, sequence reads were collapsed and filtered. For each sample, productive Simpson clonality was calculated by taking the square root of Simpson's diversity index across productive rearrangements. Held by TCRdb, this immuneACCESS table contains in-frame sequences only and omits some clones. Under half of the omission traces to an unresolved V gene where checked; the cause of the rest is unknown. V, J and clone size derive from that table, while D and trimming were established from the DNA sequence. Here the sample has roughly 300,000 clones; roughly 90% occur a single time. The top ten hold about 7% of the sample.

The sequence was collected from a woman in her 30s with COVID-19, enrolled during active disease. The sequence joins TRBV28 to TRBJ1-2, with the identity of the D gene unclear. The sample was peripheral blood. The base sequence is TGTGCCAGCAGTTTAAGCAACTATGGCTACACCTTC. It encodes CASSLSNYGYTF.